These 24 T cell receptor beta chains share one sample of origin, sequenced in a study of control samples from healthy donors and cancer patients. Data came from immunoSEQ multiplex PCR; TCRdb stores just in-frame clones and leaves some out. The table has about 97,000 clones, around 92% seen once. The sample consisted of blood. The receptors were gathered from a young woman in good health.

The chain links TRBV5-1 to TRBJ1-2, with D tentatively TRBD1 (6 bases). There are 12 residues in the CDR3. Deletions cut 4 bases from V and 6 bases from J, with 10 bases between. The germline V gene encodes CDR1 SGHRS and CDR2 YFSETQ. The CDR3 region has the DNA TGCGCCAGCAGCCTAACAGGGAATGGCTACACCTTC. It specifies CASSLTGNGYTF.

Comment on this clone: This specimen includes other DNA sequences encoding the same CDR3. V gene TRBV19 combines with J gene TRBJ1-5, with 7 bases identical to TRBD1. Germline-derived CDR1 and CDR2 are LNHDA and SQIVND (reference sequence). The CDR3 extends over 13 amino acids. V was clipped by 3 bases and J by 7 bases; unmatched bases: 3. CDR3 nucleotides: TGTGCCAGTAGTATCCAGGGGGACCAGCCCCAGCATTTT. It encodes CASSIQGDQPQHF.

V gene TRBV12-3 or TRBV12-4 combines with J gene TRBJ1-1; the match to TRBD1 covers 7 bases. This CDR3 is built from 13 residues. V gave up 4 bases and J gave up 4 bases; unmatched junction bases: 3. In nucleotides, the CDR3 is TGTGCCAGCAGTTCAGGGGGTAGCACTGAAGCTTTCTTT. Encoded protein: CASSSGGSTEAFF.

The chain uses TRBV11-2 and TRBJ1-1; D may be TRBD1 (5 bases). This CDR3 is built from 12 residues. Germline V gene sequence: CDR1 SGHAT, CDR2 FQNNGV. Trimming took off 4 bases at V and 5 bases at J, with 8 bases between the two ends. In DNA, the CDR3 is TGTGCCAGCAGCTCAAGACAGACTGAAGCTTTCTTT. The encoded protein is CASSSRQTEAFF.

In its sample, this clone was seen a few times. CDR3 region: CASSFKEGLSYEQYF. As DNA, the CDR3 is TGCGCCAGCAGCTTTAAGGAGGGGCTCTCCTACGAGCAGTACTTC. The gene calls are TRBV4-1 and TRBJ2-7, with a possible D match to TRBD2 (6 bases). V lost 5 bases to trimming and J lost 0 bases, with 14 bases between them. Germline-derived CDR1 and CDR2 are MGHRA and YSYEKL. This CDR3 has 15 amino acids.

In its sample, this clone was seen once. The genes are TRBV28 and TRBJ1-5; unclear D gene. The CDR3 spans 12 residues. The ends were cut back, 6 bases at V and 0 bases at J, with 3 bases in the middle. CDR1 is MDHEN, CDR2 SYDVKM, per germline. CDR3 region: CASRDSNQPQHF. Here the CDR3 DNA reads TGTGCCAGCAGGGATAGCAATCAGCCCCAGCATTTT.

This sequence joins TRBV11-3 and TRBJ2-3; D gene uncertain. The CDR3 consists of 12 residues. CDR1 and CDR2 from the germline V gene are SGHNT and YENEEA. V was shortened by 5 bases and J by 5 bases, with 8 bases between the two germline ends. This CDR3 is CASSPMGDTQYF. The DNA for the CDR3 is TGTGCCAGCAGCCCGATGGGAGATACGCAGTATTTT.

This clone has a handful of counts. This sequence joins TRBV6-6 and TRBJ1-5; D remains unclear. This CDR3 has 14 residues. Per germline, CDR1 MNHNY and CDR2 SVGAGI (reference sequence). The ends were cut back, 2 bases at V and 6 bases at J, with 11 bases in the middle. CDR3 loop: CASSYRERTQPQHF. As DNA, the CDR3 is TGTGCCAGCAGTTACAGGGAGCGCACTCAGCCCCAGCATTTT.

The chain joins TRBV9 to TRBJ2-3; tentatively, D is TRBD1 (5 bases). This CDR3 has 15 amino acids. V lost 0 bases, J lost 0 bases, and 8 bases lay in between. Germline assignment: CDR1 SGDLS and CDR2 YYNGEE. CDR3 sequence (DNA): TGTGCCAGCAGCGTAGTGACAGCAAGCACAGATACGCAGTATTTT. This gives the protein CASSVVTASTDTQYF.

CDR3 nucleotide sequence: TGCGCCAGCAGCTTGGATGGGGGACCCGCTCAAAAGCATGGCTACACCTTC. Encoded protein: CASSLDGGPAQKHGYTF. This sequence joins TRBV5-1 and TRBJ1-2; D is possibly TRBD1 (5 bases). Germline V gene lookup returns CDR1 SGHRS and CDR2 YFSETQ. The CDR3 has 17 amino acids. V lost 0 bases, J lost 6 bases, and 21 bases lay in between.

The chain joins TRBV19 to TRBJ1-2; no definite D call. The ends were cut back, 3 bases at V and 0 bases at J, with 5 bases in the middle. CDR3 length: 13 amino acids. Germline V gene lookup returns CDR1 LNHDA and CDR2 SQIVND (reference sequence). This CDR3 reads CASSMDPNYGYTF. DNA of the CDR3: TGTGCCAGTAGTATGGACCCTAACTATGGCTACACCTTC.

The gene calls are TRBV21-1 and TRBJ2-4; the D call TRBD1 from the table was never checked on the DNA. TRBV21-1 is labeled a pseudogene. The length of the CDR3 is 16 residues. The CDR3 DNA is TGTGCCAGCAGAGCAAAGTGCAGGTTACCCAAAAACATTCAGTACTTC. Protein sequence: CASRAKCRLPKNIQYF.

The chain joins TRBV5-4 to TRBJ1-1; weak D call: TRBD1 (6 bases). V dropped 4 bases and J dropped 5 bases, with 9 bases sitting between them. Germline loops: CDR1 SGHNT, CDR2 YYREEE (reference sequence). This CDR3 has 12 residues. The CDR3 loop is CASSLGQTEAFF. The CDR3 DNA sequence: TGTGCCAGCAGCCTTGGACAGACTGAAGCTTTCTTT.

J is TRBJ2-4 and V is TRBV11-2; D is perhaps TRBD2 (5 bases). Trimming removed 1 base at V and 8 bases at J, with 15 bases between. The CDR3 is 15 amino acids. CDR1 SGHAT and CDR2 FQNNGV come from the germline V gene. DNA for the CDR3: TGTGCCAGCAGCTTAGGCCAGATCAACGGGGACATTCAGTACTTC. This translates into CASSLGQINGDIQYF. Full variable domain (missing parts from reference TRBV11-2 and TRBJ2-4): EAGVAQSPRYKIIEKRQSVAFWCNPISGHATLYWYQQILGQGPKLLIQFQNNGVVDDSQLPKDRFSAERLKGVDSTLKIQPAKLEDSAVYLCASSLGQINGDIQYFGAGTRLSVL.

The chain recombines TRBV6-6 with TRBJ2-7; 9 bases are shared with TRBD2. The CDR3 runs 16 residues. Germline assignment: CDR1 MNHNY and CDR2 SVGAGI (reference sequence). After removal of 6 bases from V and 2 bases from J, the junction contained 11 bases not matched to a gene. CDR3 sequence: CASSPGERGAPYEQYF. The CDR3 coding sequence is TGTGCCAGCAGCCCGGGAGAGCGGGGGGCCCCCTACGAGCAGTACTTC.

The chain couples TRBV6-6 to TRBJ2-1; D not resolved. Trimming stripped 1 base from V and 4 bases from J, with 2 bases between. Germline-derived CDR1 and CDR2 are MNHNY and SVGAGI (reference sequence). The CDR3 is 12 amino acids. The CDR3 DNA is TGTGCCAGCAGTTACTGGTACAATGAGCAGTTCTTC. Translating it yields CASSYWYNEQFF.

This clone has a single count. Other DNA variants within this sample encode the same CDR3. V is TRBV27 and J is TRBJ1-6; no firm D call. Germline V gene data show CDR1 as MNHEY and CDR2 as SMNVEV (reference sequence). The CDR3 is made up of 14 amino acids. The V and J ends lost 6 bases and 6 bases respectively, with 12 bases between them. The CDR3 DNA is TGTGCCAGCAGCCCACGGCCCAGTAATTCACCCCTCCACTTT. This encodes CASSPRPSNSPLHF.

The chain is built from TRBV2 and TRBJ1-1, with D perhaps TRBD1 (6 bases). Germline V gives CDR1 SNHLY, CDR2 FYNNEI. The length of the CDR3 is 14 residues. V lost 7 bases and J lost 4, with 16 bases in between. The CDR3 bases are TGTGCCAGCACCGAGCAGGGGCCGGGCACTGAAGCTTTCTTT. It is translated as CASTEQGPGTEAFF.

The CDR3 coding sequence is TGCGCCAGCAGCTTGGTGGGGATTCCTTACGAGCAGTACTTC. The encoded protein is CASSLVGIPYEQYF. This chain links TRBV5-1 with TRBJ2-7; D remains ambiguous. The germline V gene has CDR1 SGHRS and CDR2 YFSETQ. V lost 0 bases and J lost 4, with 11 bases in between. This CDR3 contains 14 residues.

V gene TRBV19 combines with J gene TRBJ2-7; TRBD1 matches at 8 bases. The CDR3 is 14 residues long. Germline assignment: CDR1 LNHDA and CDR2 SQIVND (reference sequence). Losses at the gene ends were 10 bases for V and 4 bases for J; bases not matched to a gene: 12. CDR3 coding DNA: TGTGCCACCAGGAAAACAGGGGGAATGTACGAGCAGTACTTC. Protein: CATRKTGGMYEQYF.

The chain combines TRBV29-1 with TRBJ2-7, with TRBD1 matching 8 bases. V was clipped by 5 bases and J by 9 bases; unmatched bases: 9. Germline assignment: CDR1 SQVTM and CDR2 ANQGSEA. The CDR3 runs to 12 residues. This CDR3 is CSVPSDRGGQYF. CDR3 sequence (DNA): TGCAGCGTTCCCTCCGACAGGGGTGGGCAGTACTTC.

CDR3 coding DNA: TGTGCCAGCAGTCCCTGGACCGAGGCAGATACGCAGTATTTT. This codes for CASSPWTEADTQYF. The chain carries TRBV27 and TRBJ2-3; D uncertain. Germline loops: CDR1 MNHEY, CDR2 SMNVEV (reference sequence). Trimming removed 5 bases from V and 4 bases from J, with 13 bases in between. CDR3 length: 14 residues.

The chain links TRBV5-6 to TRBJ1-1; D might be TRBD1 (6 bases). The CDR3 totals 14 residues. V lost 5 bases to trimming and J lost 1 base, with 12 bases between them. Germline loops: CDR1 SGHDT, CDR2 YYEEEE. The CDR3 nucleotides read TGTGCCAGCAGTCCGGGACACAGGAACACTGAAGCTTTCTTT. Amino acids: CASSPGHRNTEAFF.

The chain couples TRBV9 to TRBJ2-1; 8 nucleotides align to TRBD2. The CDR3 consists of 14 residues. CDR1 and CDR2 (germline): SGDLS, YYNGEE. The V and J ends lost 4 bases and 7 bases, in that order; junction bases with no gene match: 7. CDR3 in amino acids: CASSTLAGENEQFF. Written as DNA, the CDR3 is TGTGCCAGCAGCACCCTAGCGGGCGAGAATGAGCAGTTCTTC.